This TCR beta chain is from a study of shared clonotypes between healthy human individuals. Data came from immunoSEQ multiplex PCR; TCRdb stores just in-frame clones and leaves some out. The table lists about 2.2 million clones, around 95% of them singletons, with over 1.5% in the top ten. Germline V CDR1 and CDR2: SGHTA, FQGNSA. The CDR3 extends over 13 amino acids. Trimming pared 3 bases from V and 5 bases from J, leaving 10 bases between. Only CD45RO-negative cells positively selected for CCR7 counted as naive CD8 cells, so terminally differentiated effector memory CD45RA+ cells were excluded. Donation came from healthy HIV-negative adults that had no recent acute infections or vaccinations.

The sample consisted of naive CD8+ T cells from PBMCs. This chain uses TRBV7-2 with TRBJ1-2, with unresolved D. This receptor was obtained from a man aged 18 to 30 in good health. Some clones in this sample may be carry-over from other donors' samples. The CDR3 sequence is CASSFPPLYGYTF. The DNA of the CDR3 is TGTGCCAGCAGCTTTCCTCCACTGTATGGCTACACCTTC. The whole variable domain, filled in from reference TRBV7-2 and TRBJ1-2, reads GAGVSQSPSNKVTEKGKDVELRCDPISGHTALYWYRQSLGQGLEFLIYFQGNSAPDKSGLPSDRFSAERTGGSVSTLTIQRTQQEDSAVYLCASSFPPLYGYTFGSGTRLTVV.